The subject of this entry is one T cell receptor beta chain. Those with hyperthyroidism were 18 to 65 years old, newly diagnosed, and ill for under 2 months. With 5 bases clipped from V and 6 bases from J, the junction kept 8 bases outside the gene matches. Germline assignment: CDR1 SNHLY and CDR2 FYNNEI. This CDR3 has 16 amino acids. This sample stems from a study of T cells in Graves' hyperthyroidism and ophthalmopathy. What was amplified from RNA transcripts were TCR beta CDR3 regions. The HTBI primer set was used in a first-round RT-PCR of the TCR CDR3. TCRdb re-called the multiplex PCR reads with MiXCR, one entry per CDR3 protein. Of 600,000 to 850,000 distinct CDR3 sequences listed, 15% to 20% are singletons.

The receptor was isolated from a woman aged 45 to 65 with Graves' hyperthyroidism that later progressed to Graves' ophthalmopathy. What was sequenced was blood. The rearrangement joins TRBV2 to TRBJ1-6, with TRBD1 matching 9 bases. CDR3 protein: CASSYPPGQGNSPLHF. The CDR3 bases are TGTGCCAGCAGTTACCCGCCGGGACAGGGTAATTCACCCCTCCACTTT.